The TCR beta chain under discussion was sequenced for a study of cytomegalovirus exposure and HLA in healthy donors (dated by TCRdb to the late 2010s). A note on the overall study: An earlier analysis of some 620 of the donors reported about 260 Gb of sequence data and roughly 120 million unique TCR beta sequences obtained from some 200 million T cells. Genome-wide SNP genotypes for about 55% of the roughly 670 donors were used in a later genetic analysis, which treated that subset as a discovery cohort. Donor age, sex, ethnicity and CMV serostatus were compiled alongside the repertoire data. Every discovery cohort repertoire had been produced on one sequencing platform. In the later analysis, no new phenotypic data were used to find candidate immune exposures; instead, reliance was placed on TCR beta sequences and their occurrence across donors. The study aimed to test whether cataloging public T cell receptors could reveal signatures of past pathogen exposure. About 280 gigabases of sequencing data and approximately 93 million unique TCR sequences were included in an early release covering about 600 HLA-typed donors. The genetic ancestry cluster associated with self-reported Caucasian donors included 70% to 85% of the 398 genotyped donors. Typing coverage varied by locus: 629-630 donors for A, B, C, DRB1 and DQB1; some 520 for DQA1; more than 600 for DPA1; roughly 450 for DPB1. An earlier analysis of a few hundred of the donors applied high-throughput TCR beta sequencing to assess whether each TCR beta V gene segment acted as functional or pseudogenic. A handful of DR-DQ haplotypes were treated as single units for association and clustering because of strong linkage in the cohort. To predict cytomegalovirus infection status, the study brought together high-throughput TCR immunosequencing, statistical association of individual TCRs with disease status, and machine learning. A later analysis re-examined previously published TCR beta repertoires from just over 650 donors and added high-resolution HLA genotyping to investigate patterns of TCR occurrence. In addition to the first cohort of 666 subjects, a separate validation cohort of approximately 130 different subjects was used. Class I and class II HLA loci were covered by the typing at four-digit resolution. The T cell repertoires of some 700 subjects were profiled by immunosequencing and related to cytomegalovirus serostatus. On average, about 200,000 unique TCR beta nucleotide sequences were sequenced per donor among 398 genotyped donors of the cohort, with around 19% of those sequences being non-productive. Overall study results and their limits: Assigning TCR associations to individual alleles was difficult when HLA alleles, especially DR and DQ, strongly co-occurred. In a later genetic analysis, a missense DCLRE1C variant was associated with V-gene and J-gene trimming of TCR beta chains, and the association was replicated in an independent cohort. In a later analysis, 16,951 TCR beta sequences were associated with specific HLA alleles at a false discovery rate of 0.05. Cytomegalovirus status was reported to be diagnosed by the classifier with high specificity and sensitivity in both the original and validation cohorts. The study gave a list of about 150 TCR beta chains associated with cytomegalovirus. HLA typing was unavailable for some donors at each locus, so association tests used only the typed subset. A further reported finding was that TCR beta sequences accurately predicted the HLA-A and HLA-B alleles for most subjects in the first cohort. For the cohort, immune exposure information was limited to CMV serostatus. A few of the identified cytomegalovirus-associated TCR beta chains were confirmed in vitro to be specific for cytomegalovirus antigens. Only TCR beta chains were sequenced in this cohort, and the absence of alpha or paired-chain data limited detectable features. Some IMGT-functional V segments, including TRBV6-2 and TRBV6-3, could not be distinguished by the 87-base-pair reads and were therefore excluded. A later genetic analysis reported fewer N-insertions in productive TCRs among donors in an Asian-associated ancestry cluster than the approximately 700-donor mean. A group of highly shared sequence variants was considered likely to be a technical artifact of the sequencing pipeline. An earlier analysis of 450 to 750 of the donors showed that most TCR beta V segments appeared in productive rearrangements either about 87% or about 30% of the time, which broadly matched IMGT annotations. Correlated functional status among segregating V segments might reflect linkage disequilibrium, but an unknown experimental factor could not be ruled out. It was suggested by the authors that the approach could potentially be generalized to other disease states and immunological phenotypes. The earlier analysis of about 600 of the donors excluded 15 to 20 rarely observed V segments, including chromosome 9 orphons, because counts were too low. In a later analysis, the rate of TCR association differed among HLA loci, with DRB1 alleles having the most associated TCRs and HLA-C alleles having the fewest. Across donors, most TCR sequences were observed very rarely, whereas some public TCRs were present in many individuals. In a later analysis, most CMV-associated TCR beta chains were found to appear HLA-restricted, with HLA associations seemingly driven largely by CMV exposure. In a later analysis, HLA-associated TCR beta chains showed more clonal expansion and lower generation probabilities than non-associated chains that were equally common. Several of the top co-occurrence clusters appeared to be linked to parvovirus B19, influenza, CMV and Epstein-Barr virus, according to a later analysis. Sequencing depth was assumed to be roughly uniform across donors in the presence/absence analyses, though that assumption may not hold.

According to the germline V gene (reference sequence), CDR1 reads SGHNT and CDR2 reads YYREEE. There are 14 amino acids in the CDR3, from cysteine to phenylalanine inclusive. This entry keeps only the CDR3 DNA: 42 bases, framed from base 1. The junction shows trimming of 4 bases on V and 3 bases on J, plus 13 bases between the germline ends. Of note for this clone: No cognate antigen has been identified for it. Base qualities were left out, and no much larger clone turns up one base away.

The library relied on the immunoSEQ multiplex PCR assay. For the multiplex PCR, a mixture combining 60 forward primers for TCR Vbeta segments and 13 reverse primers for TCR Jbeta segments was used. The CDR3 region of rearranged TCR beta genes was amplified from genomic DNA by a multiplex PCR assay. Amplified TCR beta libraries were sequenced as 87-base-pair reads on the Illumina HiSeq System. Under the source paper's analysis protocol: Across the 500 to 700 repertoires, a later analysis counted 78 million or so unique TCR beta chains, approximately 12 million of which were shared by at least two donors. Raw reads were error-corrected and collapsed into unique sequences with a nearest-neighbor algorithm that merged closely related sequences to remove PCR and sequencing errors. V, D and J gene segments were assigned by aligning CDR3 sequences to IMGT reference sequences. Each retained sequence needed at least a six-nucleotide match to both a V gene segment and a J gene segment. Rearrangements were called productive when the CDR3 lacked stop codons and stayed in frame with V and J; all others were non-productive. CDR3 was defined by IMGT convention, running from the second conserved V-encoded cysteine to the conserved J-encoded phenylalanine. The earlier analysis of some 600 of the donors excluded sequences that lacked an unambiguous match to a single V gene segment. An earlier analysis of 587 of the donors called V segments functional above 56.7% productive rearrangements and segregating when the between-donor standard deviation exceeded 5%. A statistical classification framework was built for diagnosing cytomegalovirus status from the catalog of TCR beta chain sequences. A later analysis assigned V and J genes by comparing TCR nucleotide sequences with IMGT/GENE-DB human TR gene sequences. A later analysis assigned CDR3 sequences and most-parsimonious VDJ recombination scenarios with the TCRdist pipeline. In a later analysis, every TCR beta chain was defined by the combination of its CDR3 amino acid sequence and its V-gene family, and reads without a unique V-gene family were dropped. As a way to deal with suspected cross-contamination and a sequencing artifact, a later analysis dropped over 550 nucleotide sequences that were highly shared and had low generation probability. A later analysis calculated a clonal expansion index for each public chain from normalized within-repertoire ranks of inferred template counts. Generation probabilities in a later analysis came from a VDJ recombination model fitted to out-of-frame rearrangements, and those results were checked against IGoR. In a later analysis, hypergeometric tests were used to score TCR-TCR, TCR-HLA and TCR-CMV co-occurrence, with a repertoire-size bias correction applied to TCR pairs. A later analysis estimated false discovery rates by permuting HLA or CMV assignments 20 times. In a later analysis, co-occurring TCRs were grouped with DBSCAN, and TCRdist sequence similarity was added when clustering was performed within HLA-allele-positive subsets. Repertoires with fewer than 30,000 or more than 120,000 public chains, plus five repertoires with anomalous nucleotide sharing, were excluded from co-occurrence clustering. Held by TCRdb, this immuneACCESS table contains in-frame sequences only and omits some clones. Under half of the omission traces to an unresolved V gene where checked; the cause of the rest is unknown. V, J and clone size are those of that table, while D and trimming were read from the DNA. This sample gives roughly 130,000 clones in total; about 78% of them show up just once. Approximately 2.6% of the sample is held by the ten biggest clonotypes.

In total, approximately 700 healthy bone marrow donors made up the cohort. All cohort members were sampled while nominally healthy, although unrecorded immune exposures were likely present. CMV serostatus was positive for roughly 290 and negative for about half of the 666 cohort members, and was not recorded for this donor. A peripheral blood sample was provided by each donor, and peripheral blood mononuclear cells were used for TCR beta sequencing. Genomic DNA was extracted from the blood cell samples with the Qiagen DNeasy Blood Extraction Kit. The specimen was PBMCs. The chain is encoded by TRBV5-4 joined to TRBJ2-5, with TRBD1 perhaps the D gene, on 6 matching bases. This clonotype was obtained from a human donor in good health. The bases are TGTGCCAGCAGCATAGGACAGCGAGAAGAGACCCAGTACTTC. This yields the protein CASSIGQREETQYF.